This T cell receptor beta chain appears in the sequencing data of a study of blood T cell repertoires in COVID-19. Enrollment of patients from Seattle took place during active infection, with longitudinal follow-up. V was clipped by 1 base and J by 3 bases; unmatched bases: 7. This CDR3 is built from 16 residues. Germline CDR1 is SGHVS and CDR2 is FQNEAQ. Original processing methods: It was from reference gene primer amplification that nucleated cell counts were estimated. Clones were sequenced by immunoSEQ multiplex PCR, and TCRdb holds only the in-frame ones, with some missing. For V, J and clone size, that table is used; D and trimming come from the DNA. The top ten clones hold roughly 12% of a sample with around 140,000 clones, around 91% of them seen once.

Sequenced input: peripheral blood. This TCR was sampled from a young man with COVID-19, enrolled during active disease. The chain links TRBV7-8 to TRBJ2-3; 7 nucleotides align to TRBD1. As DNA, the CDR3 is TGTGCCAGCAGCTTAGTAACAGGGGCGAGTACAGATACGCAGTATTTT. Translation gives CASSLVTGASTDTQYF.